This T cell receptor (beta chain) is from a study of cytomegalovirus exposure and HLA in healthy donors. The study, taken as a whole, reports: Relative to the approximately 700-donor mean, N-insertions were reportedly fewer in an Asian-associated ancestry cluster in a later analysis. Earlier findings revealed that most TCR beta V segments proved productive either about 87% or about 30% of the time.

Donors consisted of healthy bone marrow donors. CDR3 length equals 15 residues. V was clipped by 2 bases and J by 1 base, with 10 bases between them. CDR1 is SNHLY, CDR2 FYNNEI, per germline. With regard to this clone: Its antigen is undetermined.

13 Jbeta primers and 60 Vbeta primers were used for the PCR. Profiling relied on immunoSEQ multiplex PCR, and the TCRdb table lists in-frame clones only, not all of them. This sample's table has 150,000 to 200,000 clones. The clonotype comes from a woman under 30 in good health and CMV-seropositive. The sample comprised PBMCs. This chain uses TRBV2 with TRBJ2-3; perhaps TRBD2 as D (6 bases). CDR3 loop: CASSEQGLGTDTQYF. CDR3 coding DNA: TGTGCCAGCAGTGAACAGGGACTGGGCACAGATACGCAGTATTTT.